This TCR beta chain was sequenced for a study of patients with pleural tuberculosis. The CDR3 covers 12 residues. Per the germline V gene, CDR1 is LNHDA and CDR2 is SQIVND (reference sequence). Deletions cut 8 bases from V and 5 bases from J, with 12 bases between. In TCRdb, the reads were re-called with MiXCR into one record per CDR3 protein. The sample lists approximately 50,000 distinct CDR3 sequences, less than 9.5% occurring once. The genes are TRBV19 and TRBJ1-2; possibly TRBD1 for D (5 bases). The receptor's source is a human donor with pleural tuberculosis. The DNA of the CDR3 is TGTGCCAGTGTGGGGGAATTTTATGGCTACACCTTC. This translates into CASVGEFYGYTF.